The sequence of this T cell receptor beta chain was determined in a study of T cells in Graves' hyperthyroidism and ophthalmopathy (dated by TCRdb to the late 2010s). Notes on the research overall: Peripheral blood samples were taken at the time of initial diagnosis, prior to any treatment. A discovery cohort of about a hundred patients, about 43 with Graves' ophthalmopathy and about 60 with stable Graves' hyperthyroidism, was used to find distinguishing TCR V-J signatures. Prospective prediction of ophthalmopathy was tested in an independent validation cohort consisting of about 19 hyperthyroidism patients and more than 15 patients who later progressed to ophthalmopathy. The approximately 97 discovery patients were randomly divided into training and test sets at a 7:3 ratio. Thyroid tissue and blood T-cell repertoires from six or seven Graves' hyperthyroidism patients were also compared in the study. After blood sampling, hyperthyroidism patients were treated with methimazole at a starting dose of 30 mg daily, and ophthalmopathy patients were treated with high-dose intravenous methylprednisolone. According to the paper, TCR Vbeta CDR3 sequencing was carried out on some 130 peripheral blood samples, which came from more than 40 ophthalmopathy, fewer than 80 hyperthyroidism and about 17 progressor patients. Overall study results and their limits: Sample size was not statistically predetermined, and investigators were not blinded to group allocation. In validation, progression to ophthalmopathy was predicted by the model with roughly 69% sensitivity and 72.22% specificity, a median of roughly 6 months before onset. Ophthalmopathy was separated from stable hyperthyroidism by a 13 V-J signature model, with around 88% sensitivity and about 81% specificity obtained in cross-validation and 80%/75% obtained in testing. Most expanded thyroid clonotypes (frequency above 0.001) were also found in blood, which suggests that blood repertoires may mirror thyroid immune responses.

Comment on this clonotype: Its binding antigen is unknown. Base-call qualities are not available, and no considerably larger clone is one nucleotide away.

In the ophthalmopathy patients, disease was moderately to severely active, with a Clinical Activity Score of 3 or more, a NOSPECS grade of 4 or more, and a duration of less than 3 months. Exclusion was applied to patients with uncontrolled infections, other autoimmune diseases, pregnancy or lactation. Diagnoses were based on clinical symptoms, serum thyroxine and TRAb, thyroid ultrasound and orbital computed tomography. PBMCs were isolated from 7.5 to 10 ml of fresh peripheral blood by Ficoll-Paque density gradient centrifugation. Trizol reagent was used to extract total RNA, and RNA quality was then checked on an Agilent 2100 Bioanalyzer. The TCR beta CDR3 regions were amplified from RNA transcripts. For the first round of RT-PCR on the TCR CDR3, the HTBI primer set was used together with the Qiagen OneStep RT-PCR kit. A second multiplex PCR round built the libraries, followed by size selection and purification. Sequencing of the libraries was done on an Illumina HiSeq2000 using paired-end 100 bp reads. The original methods were these. SOAPnuke was used to process the raw data, removing reads that contained adapters or uncalled bases, had a mean Phred below 15, or lacked an exact match to the constant primer or identifier. COPE v1.2.5 was used to merge high-quality paired reads, and clonotypes were defined as unique nucleotide sequences. MiTCR v1.1 was used to align the clonotypes against IMGT TRBV, TRBD and TRBJ reference segments. Only V-J combinations with frequency above 0.0001, covering 99% to 99.2% of repertoires, were analysed. The TCS score was defined as F50 (clonal expansion) divided by E x V (chaos), with BLOSUM62-based TCRdist calculated between CDR3 peptides within each V-J. Welch's t-statistics and random forest reduced around 550 V-J features to 13, which were used in a naive Bayes classifier (R e1071). TCRdb trimmed public reads at Q25 via fastp, called clones via MiXCR and kept in-frame beta chains. Identical CDR3 protein sequences are pooled into one entry, listed with their most common genes and DNA. TCRdb assigned the V and J calls; the authors' analysis was not used. Across this sample there are 450,000 to 550,000 distinct CDR3 sequences, with approximately 24% seen only once. The top ten clones comprise around 10% of the sample.

The source material was blood. This clonotype originated in a woman aged 25-40 years with Graves' ophthalmopathy.

In nucleotides, the sequence is TGTGCCAGCAGCTGGGGACCGGGACAGGGGGCGAGTAGCTACACCTTC. This sequence encodes CASSWGPGQGASSYTF. The chain couples TRBV11-2 to TRBJ1-2, with 12 bases aligning to TRBD1. V ends up 4 bases short and J 9 bases short, with an unmatched junction base count of 12. There are 16 amino acids in the CDR3, from cysteine to phenylalanine inclusive. Only the CDR3 region is kept as DNA, spanning 48 bases read in frame from base 1. CDR1 and CDR2, looked up from the germline V gene, are SGHAT and FQNNGV.